Listed here are 19 T cell receptor beta chains from one sample, sequenced in a study of blood T cell repertoires in COVID-19. Data came from immunoSEQ multiplex PCR; TCRdb stores just in-frame clones and leaves some out. The table has about 85,000 clones, approximately 86% seen once; the top ten hold nearly 5%. The specimen was peripheral blood. These receptor sequences come from a woman older than 75 with acute or convalescent COVID-19.

V usage is TRBV10-3 and J usage is TRBJ2-1; D is possibly TRBD1 (6 bases). This CDR3 is 16 amino acids long. Trimming removed 5 bases from V and 0 bases from J, with 14 bases in between. Germline CDR1 reads ENHRY; CDR2 reads SYGVKD. In DNA form, the CDR3 reads TGTGCCATCAGTTTCCTCGGGACAATCTCCTACAATGAGCAGTTCTTC. Residues: CAISFLGTISYNEQFF.

V gene TRBV24-1 combines with J gene TRBJ2-1; D possibly corresponds to TRBD2 (6 bases). The CDR3 length is 15 residues. Germline values: CDR1 KGHDR, CDR2 SFDVKD. V was trimmed by 3 bases and J by 2 bases, leaving 10 bases between them. The CDR3 DNA is TGTGCCACCAGTGATCCCGGGAGCCCCTACAATGAGCAGTTCTTC. Translating gives CATSDPGSPYNEQFF.

V is TRBV2 and J is TRBJ2-3, with TRBD1 identical over 10 bases. The length of the CDR3 is 15 residues. J was trimmed by 3 bases and V by 6 bases; bases with no gene match: 6. The germline V gene encodes CDR1 SNHLY and CDR2 FYNNEI. The CDR3 reads CASRAGTGETDTQYF. In nucleotides, the CDR3 is TGTGCCAGCAGGGCCGGGACAGGGGAGACAGATACGCAGTATTTT. The full variable domain, in which reference TRBV2 and TRBJ2-3 provide the parts outside the CDR3, is EPEVTQTPSHQVTQMGQEVILRCVPISNHLYFYWYRQILGQKVEFLVSFYNNEISEKSEIFDDQFSVERPDGSNFTLKIRSTKLEDSAMYFCASRAGTGETDTQYFGPGTRLTVL.

Written as DNA, the CDR3 is TGTGCCACCAGTGACCGGACAAGGGATACGCAGTATTTT. Amino acids: CATSDRTRDTQYF. The chain recombines TRBV24-1 with TRBJ2-3; maybe TRBD1 (5 bases). V was shortened by 4 bases and J by 6 bases, with 10 bases between the two germline ends. Germline CDR1 and CDR2: KGHDR and SFDVKD. This CDR3 region has 13 residues.

This clone appeared a single time. Written as DNA, the CDR3 is TGTGCCAGCAGCCAAGGAGTGGGCGGGACCTACGAGCAGTACTTC. It yields the protein CASSQGVGGTYEQYF. The chain is built from TRBV3-1 (or the pseudogene TRBV3-2) and TRBJ2-7; D perhaps matches TRBD2 (6 bases). Germline loops: CDR1 LGHDT, CDR2 YNNKEL (reference sequence). Trimming cost V 1 base and J 2 bases, with 12 bases left between them. The CDR3 consists of 15 residues.

This sequence joins TRBV11-1 and TRBJ1-5; TRBD1 aligns across 7 bases. The CDR3 runs to 15 residues. The junction had 5 bases not matched to a gene; V was cut back by 5 bases and J by 1 base. CDR1 and CDR2 (germline): SGHAT, FQDESV (reference sequence). DNA of the CDR3: TGTGCCAGCAGCGACCAGGGGGAGAGCAATCAGCCCCAGCATTTT. Encoded protein: CASSDQGESNQPQHF.

This clone was seen just once. The rearrangement joins TRBV7-2 to TRBJ1-1, with 7 nucleotides matching TRBD1. V lost 6 bases to trimming and J lost 4 bases; unmatched junction nucleotides: 5. The CDR3 is made up of 13 amino acids. Germline assignment: CDR1 SGHTA and CDR2 FQGNSA. The DNA of the CDR3 is TGTGCCAGCAGACTAGGGGGCTCCACTGAAGCTTTCTTT. Amino acid sequence: CASRLGGSTEAFF.

This sequence joins TRBV10-3 and TRBJ1-1; no firm D call. The CDR3 totals 12 residues. Germline V CDR1 and CDR2: ENHRY, SYGVKD. The V end lost 3 bases, the J end lost 11 bases, and 13 bases lay between the germline ends. CDR3 amino acids: CAISDSARAAFF. The CDR3 region has the DNA TGTGCCATCAGTGACTCGGCGCGGGCGGCTTTCTTT.

The J gene is TRBJ2-1, the V gene TRBV19; TRBD1 matches 7 bases. This CDR3 comprises 15 residues. J gave up 9 bases and V 7 bases, and 15 bases lay outside the gene matches. Germline V gene lookup returns CDR1 LNHDA and CDR2 SQIVND (reference sequence). CDR3 residues: CASTQRQGRGGEQFF. CDR3 nucleotides: TGTGCCAGTACCCAGAGACAGGGCCGAGGGGGTGAGCAGTTCTTC. The full variable domain, in which reference TRBV19 and TRBJ2-1 provide the parts outside the CDR3, is DGGITQSPKYLFRKEGQNVTLSCEQNLNHDAMYWYRQDPGQGLRLIYYSQIVNDFQKGDIAEGYSVSREKKESFPLTVTSAQKNPTAFYLCASTQRQGRGGEQFFGPGTRLTVL.

V and J are TRBV4-2 and TRBJ1-2, with D perhaps TRBD1 (6 bases). Trimming pared 0 bases from V and 8 bases from J, leaving 16 bases between. The CDR3 has 15 amino acids. CDR1 and CDR2 (germline): LGHNA, YNFKEQ. The CDR3 protein is CASSQDNRAFRGYTF. CDR3 in DNA: TGTGCCAGCAGCCAAGATAACAGGGCCTTCAGAGGCTACACCTTC.

This rearrangement joins TRBV5-4 to TRBJ2-2, with TRBD1 identical over 7 bases. The CDR3 has 17 amino acids. Germline V lookup: CDR1 SGHNT, CDR2 YYREEE (reference sequence). Trimming removed 6 bases from V and 7 bases from J; junction bases left unmatched: 18. The chain's CDR3 is CASTMGVRQGEGGELFF. CDR3 nucleotide sequence: TGTGCCAGCACCATGGGCGTTCGGCAGGGGGAAGGCGGGGAGCTGTTTTTT.

The V gene is TRBV6-2 or TRBV6-3, the J gene TRBJ1-5, with TRBD1 matching 10 bases. The V gene end was trimmed by 6 bases and the J gene end by 5 bases; junction bases not matched to a gene: 7. The CDR3 contains 15 residues. Germline assignment: CDR1 MNHEY and CDR2 SVGEGT. The CDR3 DNA follows: TGTGCCAGCAGCCCTCGGGACAGGGGTGATCAGCCCCAGCATTTT. Translation gives CASSPRDRGDQPQHF.

This chain connects TRBV7-8 to TRBJ2-5; tentative D call: TRBD1 (6 bases). From germline, CDR1 is SGHVS and CDR2 FQNEAQ. CDR3 length: 16 residues. The V end was cut by 0 bases, the J end by 4 bases, with 15 bases between. The CDR3 sequence: CASSLARDTTRETQYF. DNA for the CDR3: TGTGCCAGCAGCTTAGCCCGGGACACAACCAGAGAGACCCAGTACTTC.

In its sample, this clone was seen a few times. The chain joins TRBV7-8 to TRBJ1-6; TRBD1 matches at 9 bases. Germline values: CDR1 SGHVS, CDR2 FQNEAQ. CDR3 length: 14 residues. Trimming cost V 5 bases and J 7 bases; bases outside gene matches: 3. CDR3 protein: CASSQGQGNSPLHF. CDR3 in DNA: TGTGCCAGCAGCCAGGGACAGGGAAATTCACCCCTCCACTTT.

This clone came up a few times. The chain carries TRBV6-5 and TRBJ1-2; 9 nucleotides agree with TRBD1. The V gene's germline CDR1 is MNHEY and CDR2 SVGAGI. Trimming removed 11 bases from V and 5 bases from J; junction bases left unmatched: 9. This CDR3 spans 13 amino acids. CDR3 DNA sequence: TGTGCCGGGCAGGGACAGGGAGGATATGGCTACACCTTC. Its translation is CAGQGQGGYGYTF.

The chain recombines TRBV6-6 with TRBJ1-6; 7 nucleotides align to TRBD1. The CDR3 has 15 amino acids. V shed 10 bases and J 6 bases; nucleotides not matched to a gene: 12. The germline gives CDR1 MNHNY, CDR2 SVGAGI (reference sequence). CDR3: CANSREGTVNSPLHF. CDR3 bases: TGTGCCAATTCCCGGGAAGGGACAGTTAATTCACCCCTCCACTTT.

The chain is built from TRBV7-8 and TRBJ2-1; TRBD2 aligns across 10 bases. The CDR3 extends over 15 amino acids. V shed 2 bases and J 8 bases; nucleotides not matched to a gene: 6. From germline, CDR1 is SGHVS and CDR2 FQNEAQ. CDR3 protein: CASSLSLAGDDEQFF. The DNA of the CDR3 is TGTGCCAGCAGCTTAAGTCTAGCGGGGGACGATGAGCAGTTCTTC.

The chain employs TRBV6-1 and TRBJ1-1; D not certain. Trimming left V 2 bases short and J 6 bases short, with 13 bases between. Germline V gene lookup returns CDR1 MNHNS and CDR2 SASEGT. CDR3 length: 14 residues. In DNA form, the CDR3 reads TGTGCCAGCAGTGAATTGTGGGCCGGGGCTGAAGCTTTCTTT. Amino acids: CASSELWAGAEAFF.

The rearrangement joins TRBV19 to TRBJ1-1; D uncertain. V gave up 7 bases and J gave up 1 base, with 10 bases separating them. The CDR3 spans 13 residues. Germline CDR1 LNHDA, CDR2 SQIVND (reference sequence). CDR3 nucleotides: TGTGCCAGTACGTTCTCAGGGAACACTGAAGCTTTCTTT. Translating it yields CASTFSGNTEAFF.